The T cell receptor beta chain described here comes from a study of monozygotic twins with inflammatory bowel disease. This CDR3 is 12 amino acids long. Germline values: CDR1 DFQATT, CDR2 SNEGSKA (reference sequence). Phlebotomy per donor yielded a single 2.5 ml blood sample. With the 5' RACE reads reprocessed, TCRdb shows one record per CDR3 protein and no DNA. The sample data list some 170,000 distinct CDR3 sequences. The genes are TRBV20-1 and TRBJ2-5; TCRdb outputs TRBD1, but without DNA this stays unchecked. Sequenced input: blood. The clonotype was recovered from a human donor with ulcerative colitis or Crohn's disease, or a healthy co-twin of an affected twin (not recorded which). The CDR3 reads CSAGGRRETQYF.